This passage covers 31 T cell receptor beta chains from one sample sequenced in a study of early T cells in non-severe SARS-CoV-2 infection. TCRdb analysed the 5' RACE reads with MiXCR anew, one entry per CDR3 protein. Of some 83,000 distinct CDR3 sequences in the sample, about 10% were seen once. The input for sequencing was whole blood, taken at baseline. These receptors were collected from an adult who was a healthcare worker with PCR-confirmed SARS-CoV-2 infection or an uninfected control (not recorded which).

This clonotype was counted between two and nine times. The chain combines TRBV2 with TRBJ2-2; D gene unclear. Looked up from germline, CDR1 is SNHLY and CDR2 is FYNNEI. There are 11 residues in the CDR3. V dropped 3 bases and J dropped 8 bases, with 4 bases sitting between them. The CDR3 loop is CASSEFGELFF. As DNA, the CDR3 is TGTGCCAGCAGTGAGTTTGGGGAGCTGTTTTTT.

In its sample, this clonotype was seen a few times. CDR3 sequence reads: CASSYMGYQETQYF. CDR3 nucleotide sequence: TGTGCCAGCAGTTACATGGGCTACCAAGAGACCCAGTACTTC. The chain joins TRBV6-5 to TRBJ2-5; D remains ambiguous. Germline CDR1 and CDR2: MNHEY and SVGAGI. The V and J ends lost 2 bases and 0 bases respectively, with 7 bases between them. CDR3 size: 14 residues.

This clonotype has a handful of counts. The J gene is TRBJ2-2, the V gene TRBV12-3 or TRBV12-4, with 7 positions matching TRBD1. V gave up 7 bases and J gave up 5 bases; unmatched junction bases: 10. CDR3 length: 15 residues. The CDR3: CASTADRVGTGELFF. The DNA of the CDR3 is TGTGCCAGCACCGCAGACAGGGTGGGAACCGGGGAGCTGTTTTTT.

This clonotype was counted at least ten times. The J gene is TRBJ2-5, the V gene TRBV28, with D unresolved. There are 12 residues in the CDR3. Germline-derived CDR1 and CDR2 are MDHEN and SYDVKM. Trimming took 3 bases from V and 4 from J, leaving 6 bases between them. The CDR3 reads CASSFPSETQYF. The CDR3 nucleotides read TGTGCCAGCAGTTTCCCGTCAGAGACCCAGTACTTC.

This clonotype was seen once. The junction departs from germline at one end; a sequencing error may be responsible. The rearrangement uses TRBV5-4 and TRBJ2-7, with TRBD1 as a possible D gene (7 bases). This CDR3 has 15 amino acids. The germline V gene encodes CDR1 SGHNT and CDR2 YYREEE (reference sequence). The CDR3 coding sequence is TGTGCCAGCAGCCCCGGGAGCGACAGGGCCTACGAGCAGTACTTT. Protein product: CASSPGSDRAYEQYF. Complete variable domain (other parts from reference TRBV5-4 and TRBJ2-7): ETGVTQSPTHLIKTRGQQVTLRCSSQSGHNTVSWYQQALGQGPQFIFQYYREEENGRGNFPPRFSGLQFPNYSSELNVNALELDDSALYLCASSPGSDRAYEQYFGPGTRLTVT.

The V gene is TRBV11-2, the J gene TRBJ1-6, with D perhaps TRBD1 (5 bases). Trimming cost V 5 bases and J 7 bases, with 9 bases left between them. CDR3 length equals 13 residues. Germline V lookup: CDR1 SGHAT, CDR2 FQNNGV. DNA for the CDR3: TGTGCCAGCAGCAGGGACTTCAATTCACCCCTCCACTTT. It translates to CASSRDFNSPLHF. Together with reference TRBV11-2 and TRBJ1-6, the CDR3 gives the full variable domain: EAGVAQSPRYKIIEKRQSVAFWCNPISGHATLYWYQQILGQGPKLLIQFQNNGVVDDSQLPKDRFSAERLKGVDSTLKIQPAKLEDSAVYLCASSRDFNSPLHFGNGTRLTVT.

This chain joins TRBV28 and TRBJ2-5; TRBD2 aligns across 10 bases. The V and J ends lost 3 bases and 5 bases, in that order; junction bases with no gene match: 6. Germline V lookup: CDR1 MDHEN, CDR2 SYDVKM. The CDR3 contains 15 residues. The CDR3 sequence is CASSLPSGSQETQYF. The CDR3 DNA reads as TGTGCCAGCAGTTTGCCTAGCGGGAGCCAGGAGACCCAGTACTTC.

This clonotype appeared a few times. CDR3 sequence reads: CASSATSSHNEQFF. CDR3 bases: TGTGCCAGCAGTGCGACTAGCAGCCACAATGAGCAGTTCTTC. This chain links TRBV6-4 with TRBJ2-1, with 7 bases identical to TRBD2. V shed 4 bases, J shed 5 bases, and the junction held 5 bases outside the gene matches. The germline V gene has CDR1 MRHNA and CDR2 SNTAGT. The CDR3 has 14 residues.

The chain joins TRBV27 to TRBJ2-1; a weak D match, TRBD2 (5 bases). The CDR3 covers 15 residues. Germline CDR1 MNHEY, CDR2 SMNVEV (reference sequence). Trimming shortened V by 5 bases and J by 4 bases, and 15 bases separated the two germline ends. The CDR3, as DNA: TGTGCCAGCAGTGGTTCGAGGGAGACTTACAATGAGCAGTTCTTC. This translates into CASSGSRETYNEQFF.

The chain links TRBV12-3 or TRBV12-4 to TRBJ2-3, with D possibly being TRBD2 (6 bases). The CDR3 has 16 amino acids. The V gene lost 4 bases and the J gene lost 2 bases, with 16 bases spanning the gap. The CDR3 region is CASSSDPAGPTDTQYF. CDR3 sequence (DNA): TGTGCCAGCAGTTCGGACCCCGCGGGGCCCACAGATACGCAGTATTTT.

In this sample, this clonotype turned up a few times. The chain combines TRBV20-1 with TRBJ2-1, with 7 bases aligning to TRBD2. The CDR3 covers 15 residues. J gave up 7 bases and V 2 bases, and 11 bases lay outside the gene matches. Germline values: CDR1 DFQATT, CDR2 SNEGSKA (reference sequence). The CDR3 sequence: CSARSLARELNEQFF. CDR3 nucleotide sequence: TGCAGTGCTAGAAGCCTTGCGCGGGAGTTAAATGAGCAGTTCTTC.

This clonotype was counted many times. The chain is built from TRBV4-2 and TRBJ2-7; 7 bases are shared with TRBD2. This CDR3 is built from 16 residues. Losses at the gene ends were 0 bases for V and 2 bases for J; bases not matched to a gene: 7. Germline V gene lookup returns CDR1 LGHNA and CDR2 YNFKEQ. The CDR3 bases are TGTGCCAGCAGCCAAGATGGGGGGGAGCGCGCCTACGAGCAGTACTTC. This sequence encodes CASSQDGGERAYEQYF.

This clonotype was seen at least ten times. This sequence joins TRBV7-2 and TRBJ2-7, with TRBD1 identical over 8 bases. This CDR3 is built from 13 residues. With 4 bases clipped from V and 3 bases from J, the junction kept 2 bases outside the gene matches. Germline CDR1 and CDR2: SGHTA and FQGNSA. As DNA, the CDR3 is TGTGCCAGCAGCTATACAGGGGGCTACGAGCAGTACTTC. It encodes CASSYTGGYEQYF.

This clonotype was counted many times. The rearrangement joins TRBV5-1 to TRBJ2-1; the match to TRBD2 covers 10 bases. Trimming cost V 1 base and J 5 bases; bases outside gene matches: 9. CDR1 SGHRS and CDR2 YFSETQ come from the germline V gene. This CDR3 contains 17 residues. This chain's CDR3 is CASSLMGTAGGHNEQFF. CDR3 sequence (DNA): TGCGCCAGCAGCTTGATGGGAACAGCGGGAGGGCACAATGAGCAGTTCTTC.

This clonotype appeared many times. The V call is TRBV29-1, the J call TRBJ2-3; D might be TRBD2 (6 bases). V was cut by 3 bases and J by 7 bases, with 11 bases left in between. CDR3 length equals 12 residues. Germline V CDR1 and CDR2: SQVTM, ANQGSEA. CDR3 nucleotides: TGCAGCGTTGATTTCGGGGGATATACGCAGTATTTT. It yields the protein CSVDFGGYTQYF.

J is TRBJ2-6 and V is TRBV4-2; 9 bases line up with TRBD2. The V gene end was trimmed by 4 bases and the J gene end by 2 bases; junction bases not matched to a gene: 6. This CDR3 region has 17 residues. The germline V gene has CDR1 LGHNA and CDR2 YNFKEQ. The CDR3 region is CASSPLEREAGANVLTF. CDR3 in DNA: TGTGCCAGCAGCCCCCTAGAGCGGGAGGCTGGGGCCAACGTCCTGACTTTC.

At least ten counts were recorded for this clonotype. V is TRBV24-1 and J is TRBJ2-2; the match to TRBD1 covers 9 bases. Germline V gives CDR1 KGHDR, CDR2 SFDVKD. J gave up 3 bases and V 3 bases, and 4 bases lay outside the gene matches. This CDR3 contains 16 residues. CDR3 nucleotide sequence: TGTGCCACCAGTGATCCGGGACAGGGAGACACCGGGGAGCTGTTTTTT. Translating gives CATSDPGQGDTGELFF.

This clonotype was counted only a few times. J is TRBJ2-3 and V is TRBV7-7; TRBD2 agrees at 8 bases. V trimming: 5 bases; J trimming: 0 bases; junction bases outside the gene matches: 7. Germline-derived CDR1 and CDR2 are SSHAT and FNYEAQ (reference sequence). The CDR3 loop spans 16 amino acids. CDR3 residues: CASSPGSGASTDTQYF. Written as DNA, the CDR3 is TGTGCCAGCAGCCCCGGTAGCGGGGCTAGCACAGATACGCAGTATTTT.

The chain links TRBV5-1 to TRBJ1-2; D is unclear. Trimming took off 4 bases at V and 0 bases at J, with 10 bases between the two ends. Germline CDR1 is SGHRS and CDR2 is YFSETQ. This CDR3 is 14 amino acids long. CDR3 nucleotide sequence: TGCGCCAGCAGCCCGTGGGAGCCTAACTATGGCTACACCTTC. This encodes CASSPWEPNYGYTF.

V and J are TRBV27 and TRBJ2-2, with a possible D match to TRBD1 (6 bases). Germline CDR1 is MNHEY and CDR2 is SMNVEV (reference sequence). The CDR3 extends over 15 amino acids. Trimming removed 5 bases from V and 3 bases from J, with 13 bases in between. The DNA of the CDR3 is TGTGCCAGCAGTCCGCAGGGGCTTGACACCGGGGAGCTGTTTTTT. This codes for CASSPQGLDTGELFF.

The chain recombines TRBV24-1 with TRBJ2-7; no firm D call. The CDR3 is 11 amino acids. The V and J ends lost 8 bases and 3 bases respectively, with 7 bases between them. CDR1 and CDR2 (germline): KGHDR, SFDVKD. DNA of the CDR3: TGTGCCACCACCCCCCTCTACGAGCAGTACTTC. Translation gives CATTPLYEQYF.

V gene TRBV3-1 combines with J gene TRBJ2-7; D remains ambiguous. V was pared by 4 bases and J by 2 bases, with 9 bases between. The length of the CDR3 is 13 residues. Germline V gives CDR1 LGHDT, CDR2 YNNKEL (reference sequence). The CDR3 bases are TGTGCCAGCAGCCCCACCGGAACCTACGAGCAGTACTTC. Protein sequence: CASSPTGTYEQYF.

J is TRBJ2-7 and V is TRBV6-2 or TRBV6-3; 10 positions agree with TRBD2. The CDR3 has 14 amino acids. Germline lookup yields CDR1 MNHEY and CDR2 SVGEGT. V shed 4 bases and J 12 bases; nucleotides not matched to a gene: 12. CDR3 nucleotide sequence: TGTGCCAGCAGTTCCCCCGGACTAGCGGTTAAGTCGTACTTC. It translates to CASSSPGLAVKSYF.

This clonotype has at least ten counts. V is TRBV9 and J is TRBJ1-1, with D perhaps TRBD1 (6 bases). Germline V lookup: CDR1 SGDLS, CDR2 YYNGEE. The CDR3 has 14 amino acids. Trimming shortened V by 2 bases and J by 2 bases, and 10 bases separated the two germline ends. The CDR3 loop is CASSVSGDNTEAFF. In DNA form, the CDR3 reads TGTGCCAGCAGCGTTTCAGGGGATAACACTGAAGCTTTCTTT. Supplemented by reference TRBV9 and TRBJ1-1, the full variable domain reads DSGVTQTPKHLITATGQRVTLRCSPRSGDLSVYWYQQSLDQGLQFLIQYYNGEERAKGNILERFSAQQFPDLHSELNLSSLELGDSALYFCASSVSGDNTEAFFGQGTRLTVV.

This clonotype was found many times. The genes are TRBV3-1 and TRBJ2-7, with 8 nucleotides matching TRBD1. The germline gives CDR1 LGHDT, CDR2 YNNKEL (reference sequence). This CDR3 is built from 13 residues. The trim removed 4 bases at V and 4 bases at J, leaving 3 bases unmatched. The CDR3 here is CASSRQGPYEQYF. The DNA for the CDR3 is TGTGCCAGCAGCCGACAGGGGCCTTACGAGCAGTACTTC.

By share, this clonotype ranks as medium-sized. The genes are TRBV4-2 and TRBJ2-4; 14 bases line up with TRBD2. The CDR3 length is 16 residues. V was pared by 1 base and J by 8 bases, with 4 bases of the junction left unmatched. The germline V gene has CDR1 LGHNA and CDR2 YNFKEQ. This CDR3 is CASSQGLAGGPDIQYF. CDR3 coding DNA: TGTGCCAGCAGCCAAGGACTAGCGGGAGGGCCCGACATTCAGTACTTC.

The chain is built from TRBV11-1 and TRBJ2-1, with TRBD2 matching 9 bases. Germline V CDR1 and CDR2: SGHAT, FQDESV (reference sequence). There are 16 residues in the CDR3. Trimming cost V 4 bases and J 6 bases; bases outside gene matches: 10. As DNA, the CDR3 is TGTGCCAGCAGCTCCGACCTACTAGCGGGCCGCAATGAGCAGTTCTTC. Translating gives CASSSDLLAGRNEQFF. Variable domain in full (rest from reference TRBV11-1 and TRBJ2-1): EAEVAQSPRYKITEKSQAVAFWCDPISGHATLYWYRQILGQGPELLVQFQDESVVDDSQLPKDRFSAERLKGVDSTLKIQPAELGDSAMYLCASSSDLLAGRNEQFFGPGTRLTVL.

This clonotype was seen at least ten times. The chain is built from TRBV5-1 and TRBJ2-2; the D gene is possibly TRBD2 (7 bases). The CDR3 sequence is 18 residues long. The V gene's germline CDR1 is SGHRS and CDR2 YFSETQ. V was shortened by 4 bases and J by 6 bases, with 25 bases between the two germline ends. The CDR3 nucleotides read TGCGCCAGCAGCCGCGAAGGAACCGGGGGGCCGCCCGCCGGGGAGCTGTTTTTT. Amino acid sequence: CASSREGTGGPPAGELFF. The full variable domain, completed using reference TRBV5-1 and TRBJ2-2, is KAGVTQTPRYLIKTRGQQVTLSCSPISGHRSVSWYQQTPGQGLQFLFEYFSETQRNKGNFPGRFSGRQFSNSRSEMNVSTLELGDSALYLCASSREGTGGPPAGELFFGEGSRLTVL.

This clonotype was seen repeatedly, ten times or more. J is TRBJ2-7 and V is TRBV29-1, with a tentative D call TRBD1 (6 bases). This CDR3 contains 12 residues. The V and J ends lost 7 bases and 2 bases respectively, with 12 bases between them. Germline loops: CDR1 SQVTM, CDR2 ANQGSEA. The CDR3 nucleotides are TGCAGCGCCCAGGGGAAGACCTACGAGCAGTACTTC. Protein: CSAQGKTYEQYF.

The chain couples TRBV7-9 to TRBJ1-2; D gene unclear. Trimming pared 3 bases from V and 4 bases from J, leaving 9 bases between. Germline V lookup: CDR1 SEHNR, CDR2 FQNEAQ (reference sequence). The CDR3 is made up of 13 amino acids. Here the CDR3 reads CASSFDGFYGYTF. The CDR3 bases are TGTGCCAGCAGCTTTGACGGTTTCTATGGCTACACCTTC.

This chain joins TRBV7-9 and TRBJ2-3, with 7 nucleotides matching TRBD2. The length of the CDR3 is 13 residues. With V trimmed by 7 bases and J by 2 bases, 3 bases remained unmatched. Germline CDR1 and CDR2: SEHNR and FQNEAQ (reference sequence). CDR3 sequence reads: CASIAGATDTQYF. The CDR3 region has the DNA TGTGCCAGCATTGCGGGAGCCACAGATACGCAGTATTTT. Based on the CDR3 plus reference TRBV7-9 and TRBJ2-3, the full variable domain is DTGVSQNPRHKITKRGQNVTFRCDPISEHNRLYWYRQTLGQGPEFLTYFQNEAQLEKSRLLSDRFSAERPKGSFSTLEIQRTEQGDSAMYLCASIAGATDTQYFGPGTRLTVL.